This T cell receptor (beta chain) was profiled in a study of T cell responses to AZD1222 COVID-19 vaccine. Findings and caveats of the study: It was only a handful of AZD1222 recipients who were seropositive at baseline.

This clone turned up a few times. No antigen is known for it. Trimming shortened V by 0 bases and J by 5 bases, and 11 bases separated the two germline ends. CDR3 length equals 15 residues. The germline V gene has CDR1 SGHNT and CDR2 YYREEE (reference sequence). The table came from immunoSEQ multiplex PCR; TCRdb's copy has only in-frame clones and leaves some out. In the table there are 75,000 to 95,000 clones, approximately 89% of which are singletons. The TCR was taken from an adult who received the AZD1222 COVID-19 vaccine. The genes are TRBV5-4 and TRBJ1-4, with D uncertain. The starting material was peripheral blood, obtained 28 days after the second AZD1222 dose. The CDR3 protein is CASSLGGSQNEKLFF. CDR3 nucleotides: TGTGCCAGCAGCTTGGGAGGAAGTCAGAATGAAAAACTGTTTTTT.